A selection of T cell receptor beta chains follows, all from one sample in a study of chemoradiotherapy in HPV16-positive cancers. TCRdb keeps only in-frame clones here, not all; method: immunoSEQ multiplex PCR. The sample has 8,500 to 9,000 clones; about 71% are singletons. Sampling took place from a patient who underwent chemoradiotherapy. The receptors originated from a human donor with HPV-associated anogenital cancer. The CDR3 runs from the conserved cysteine through the conserved F or W. The D gene is left open where the match is weak. Clone size is stated in some rows and not others, as once, few, many or a class when expanded.

j_call d_call v_call clone_size cdr3_aa cdr3_nt
TRBJ1-1 - TRBV6-5 few CASSYSSQDGLGAFF TGTGCCAGCAGTTACTCGTCCCAGGATGGCCTTGGAGCTTTCTTT
TRBJ2-1 TRBD1 TRBV18 - CASSPETGFSYNEQFF TGTGCCAGCTCACCAGAGACAGGGTTCTCCTACAATGAGCAGTTCTTC
TRBJ2-3 - TRBV27 - CASSYGTDTQYF TGTGCCAGCAGTTACGGCACAGATACGCAGTATTTT
TRBJ2-3 - TRBV7-9 - CASSRFGTPTDTQYF TGTGCCAGCAGCAGATTTGGGACCCCCACAGATACGCAGTATTTT
TRBJ1-6 - TRBV5-1 - CASSLAGPGYSPLHF TGCGCCAGCAGCTTGGCCGGGCCAGGGTATTCACCCCTCCACTTT
TRBJ2-3 - TRBV19 - CASSIVETDTQYF TGTGCCAGTAGTATTGTGGAGACAGATACGCAGTATTTT
TRBJ2-6 TRBD1 TRBV28 few CASSPRTGAHAGANVLTF TGTGCCAGCAGTCCAAGGACAGGAGCTCACGCTGGGGCCAACGTCCTGACTTTC
TRBJ1-4 - TRBV6-1 - CASSVRESEKLFF TGTGCCAGCAGTGTCCGGGAGAGTGAAAAACTGTTTTTT
TRBJ1-2 TRBD1 TRBV2 - CASSEGTGDGYTF TGTGCCAGCAGTGAGGGGACAGGGGATGGCTACACCTTC
TRBJ2-7 - TRBV27 - CASSLAYRYEQYF TGTGCCAGCAGCCTTGCCTACAGGTACGAGCAGTACTTC
TRBJ2-6 - TRBV19 once CASTPDSSGANVLTF TGTGCCAGTACCCCCGACAGCTCTGGGGCCAACGTCCTGACTTTC
TRBJ1-5 - TRBV7-9 - CASSLGTGNQPQHF TGTGCCAGCAGCTTAGGGACCGGGAATCAGCCCCAGCATTTT
TRBJ1-2 - TRBV4-2 - CASSQGRSYGYTF TGTGCCAGCTCCCAGGGTCGGTCCTATGGCTACACCTTC
TRBJ1-1 - TRBV5-6 - CASSLAGTVNTEAFF TGTGCCAGCAGCTTGGCAGGAACCGTGAACACTGAAGCTTTCTTT
TRBJ2-1 TRBD1 TRBV7-6 few CASSLDRGPLNNEQFF TGTGCCAGCAGCTTAGACAGGGGCCCCTTGAACAATGAGCAGTTCTTC
TRBJ2-5 TRBD2 TRBV10-3 - CAISLGLAGFGETQYF TGTGCCATCAGCTTGGGACTAGCGGGGTTCGGAGAGACCCAGTACTTC
TRBJ2-3 TRBD1 TRBV5-1 few CASSRTGAADTQYF TGCGCCAGCAGCCGGACAGGGGCTGCAGATACGCAGTATTTT
TRBJ2-1 - TRBV10-3 - CAIRRVSDNEQFF TGTGCCATCAGGCGGGTCTCAGACAATGAGCAGTTCTTC
TRBJ2-7 TRBD2 TRBV11-2 - CASSLGLGRGAFYEQYF TGTGCCAGCAGCCTAGGGTTGGGGCGGGGGGCCTTCTACGAGCAGTACTTC
TRBJ2-2 - TRBV9 few CASSETGYSGELFF TGTGCCAGCAGCGAAACAGGGTATTCCGGGGAGCTGTTTTTT
TRBJ1-3 - TRBV19 - CASSGQFSGNTIYF TGTGCCAGTAGCGGGCAATTCTCTGGAAACACCATATATTTT
TRBJ2-1 - TRBV5-1 - CASSLGGGARGEQFF TGCGCCAGCAGCTTGGGTGGGGGGGCCCGCGGTGAGCAGTTCTTC